This T cell receptor beta chain comes out of a study of cytotoxic CD8 clonotypes in ibrutinib-treated CLL. Background on the study: Per sample, productive templates averaged around 260,000 and productive rearrangements averaged 94,082.

The data were produced by immunoSEQ multiplex PCR, yet TCRdb's version contains in-frame clones alone and is incomplete. The data show 150,000 or so clones, with roughly 83% seen just once and around 13% held by the top ten. CDR1 is MDHEN, CDR2 SYDVKM, per germline. Trimming left V 1 base short and J 0 bases short, with 7 bases between. CDR3 length: 15 residues. This clonotype was sampled from a human donor with chronic lymphocytic leukemia. The chain combines TRBV28 with TRBJ1-3, with D hard to call. Material: PBMCs, obtained after 12 months of ibrutinib treatment. CDR3 sequence: CASSLFLGSGNTIYF. As DNA, the CDR3 is TGTGCCAGCAGTTTATTTCTCGGCTCTGGAAACACCATATATTTT.